The present T cell receptor (beta chain) was sequenced within a study of blood T cell repertoires in COVID-19. Across the study: In each case, the material was cDNA or gDNA derived from T cells, B-cell-depleted T cells, or PBMCs.

As originally analysed: It was from reference gene primer amplification that nucleated cell counts were estimated. The assay was immunoSEQ multiplex PCR, and TCRdb's table has in-frame clones only and misses some. The V and J calls and clone size are taken from that table; D and trimming were inferred from the DNA. The data hold under 500,000 clones, with around 90% observed a single time. The CDR3 is 12 residues long. In germline, CDR1 is MNHEY, CDR2 SVGAGI. V gave up 8 bases and J gave up 8 bases, with 15 bases separating them. The cohort comprised adults aged about 18 to 90 years residing in approximately 25 US areas. Cohorts were determined from participant-reported clinical history.

The chain is built from TRBV6-5 and TRBJ1-1; D might be TRBD1 (5 bases). The TCR sequence derives from a woman between 18 and 30 years old with acute COVID-19. The sequencing input was PBMCs or T cells enriched from blood (not recorded which). Here the CDR3 DNA reads TGTGCCAGCGTTCGGGGGAGGGAGGAAGCTTTCTTT. Its protein is CASVRGREEAFF.